Below are 20 T cell receptor beta chains sequenced from a single sample in a study of CD8 T cells in Susac syndrome. Reverse transcription of roughly 0.5 to 1 ug RNA was carried out with random hexamers. Using its own MiXCR run on the immunoSEQ multiplex PCR reads, TCRdb lists one record per CDR3 protein. Seen here are 130,000 or so distinct CDR3 sequences, about 95% observed once, and the top ten hold 0.11%. Sequencing input: CD4+ T cells from PBMCs. These receptors were taken from a human donor with multiple sclerosis.

The chain joins TRBV20-1 to TRBJ2-7; 8 bases line up with TRBD1. The CDR3 loop spans 12 amino acids. V was pared by 5 bases and J by 3 bases, with 3 bases of the junction left unmatched. Germline CDR1 is DFQATT and CDR2 is SNEGSKA (reference sequence). The CDR3 region has the DNA TGCAGTGCTGACAGGGGAATCTACGAGCAGTACTTC. This codes for CSADRGIYEQYF.

The genes are TRBV13 and TRBJ2-7; D is tentatively TRBD1 or TRBD2 (6 bases each). CDR1 PRHDT and CDR2 FYEKMQ come from the germline V gene (reference sequence). The CDR3 loop spans 15 amino acids. V was trimmed by 0 bases and J by 3 bases, leaving 12 bases between them. This CDR3 is CASSLGGGGSYEQYF. The DNA of the CDR3 is TGTGCCAGCAGCTTAGGCGGAGGGGGTAGCTACGAGCAGTACTTC.

This CDR3 reads CASSPIQGANQPQHF. The CDR3 bases are TGTGCCAGCAGTCCTATACAGGGGGCGAATCAGCCCCAGCATTTT. The chain carries TRBV12-3 or TRBV12-4 and TRBJ1-5, with 9 bases lining up with TRBD1. The CDR3 sequence is 15 residues long. V dropped 5 bases and J dropped 4; count of bases not matched to a gene: 6.

The rearrangement links TRBV7-9 to TRBJ1-2; 10 bases are a match to TRBD1. The CDR3 has 15 amino acids. Germline V gene lookup returns CDR1 SEHNR and CDR2 FQNEAQ (reference sequence). V trimming: 2 bases; J trimming: 8 bases; junction bases outside the gene matches: 8. CDR3: CASSLSTGGAEGYTF. CDR3 nucleotide sequence: TGTGCCAGCAGCTTATCGACAGGGGGCGCGGAGGGCTACACCTTC.

The V gene is TRBV13, the J gene TRBJ2-7; 10 nucleotides align to TRBD2. Trimming took 5 bases from V and 0 from J; bases not matched to a gene: 13. Germline CDR1 reads PRHDT; CDR2 reads FYEKMQ (reference sequence). The CDR3 spans 18 residues. CDR3 loop: CASSLQGTSGMLSYEQYF. For the CDR3, the DNA is TGTGCCAGCAGCCTCCAGGGCACTAGCGGGATGCTCTCCTACGAGCAGTACTTC.

The genes are TRBV12-3 or TRBV12-4 and TRBJ1-2, with D maybe TRBD1 (5 bases). With 6 bases removed from V and 4 bases from J, the gap between germline ends came to 15 bases. This CDR3 is built from 14 residues. The CDR3: CASSPRDSAYGYTF. The DNA for the CDR3 is TGTGCCAGCAGCCCCAGAGACAGCGCCTATGGCTACACCTTC.

This chain links TRBV12-3 or TRBV12-4 with TRBJ1-1; D remains unclear. Trimming removed 4 bases from V and 3 bases from J, with 6 bases in between. The CDR3 extends over 12 amino acids. The CDR3 DNA sequence: TGTGCCAGCAGTTCACTATACACTGAAGCTTTCTTT. Amino acids: CASSSLYTEAFF.

The V and J genes are TRBV11-1 and TRBJ2-7, with TRBD2 matching 8 bases. CDR3 length: 15 amino acids. Germline V gene lookup returns CDR1 SGHAT and CDR2 FQDESV (reference sequence). The V gene end was trimmed by 5 bases and the J gene end by 4 bases; junction bases not matched to a gene: 10. The CDR3 here is CASSGGTSSGYEQYF. In nucleotides, the CDR3 is TGTGCCAGCAGCGGTGGGACTAGTAGTGGGTACGAGCAGTACTTC.

This chain joins TRBV15 and TRBJ1-2, with TRBD1 as a possible D gene (6 bases). The CDR3 sequence is 15 residues long. Trimming took off 0 bases at V and 4 bases at J, with 12 bases between the two ends. The germline gives CDR1 LNHNV, CDR2 YYDKDF (reference sequence). CDR3 DNA sequence: TGTGCCACCAGCAGAGATAGGGGGGGCGGCTATGGCTACACCTTC. It codes for CATSRDRGGGYGYTF.

V usage is TRBV9 and J usage is TRBJ2-6, with D perhaps assigned TRBD1 or TRBD2 (5 bases each). The CDR3 contains 15 residues. Trimming cost V 3 bases and J 0 bases, with 7 bases left between them. Germline V gene data show CDR1 as SGDLS and CDR2 as YYNGEE. The CDR3 coding sequence is TGTGCCAGCAGCGGGGGGACCTCTGGGGCCAACGTCCTGACTTTC. It translates to CASSGGTSGANVLTF.

This rearrangement joins TRBV28 to TRBJ1-2; TRBD1 agrees at 11 bases. The germline gives CDR1 MDHEN, CDR2 SYDVKM. With 2 bases clipped from V and 8 bases from J, the junction kept 10 bases outside the gene matches. The CDR3 has 16 amino acids. CDR3 region: CASSLPIPGTGGGYTF. CDR3 nucleotide sequence: TGTGCCAGCAGTTTACCCATCCCCGGGACAGGGGGAGGCTACACCTTC.

CDR3 protein: CASSRGGQNNEQFF. CDR3 bases: TGCGCCAGCAGCAGGGGGGGACAGAACAATGAGCAGTTCTTC. The V call is TRBV5-1, the J call TRBJ2-1; D might be TRBD1 or TRBD2, each matching 7 bases. The CDR3 is made up of 14 amino acids. Germline V lookup: CDR1 SGHRS, CDR2 YFSETQ. V was cut by 4 bases and J by 5 bases, with 13 bases left in between.

The rearrangement uses TRBV12-3 or TRBV12-4 and TRBJ2-3; TRBD2 might be the D (5 bases). The ends were cut back, 3 bases at V and 2 bases at J, with 12 bases in the middle. The CDR3 is 15 residues long. DNA for the CDR3: TGTGCCAGCAGTTTCCTAGCAGGTTCCACAGATACGCAGTATTTT. This gives the protein CASSFLAGSTDTQYF.

This clonotype came up once. This rearrangement joins TRBV20-1 to TRBJ2-6, with D maybe TRBD2 (6 bases). The germline CDR1 and CDR2 sequences are DFQATT and SNEGSKA (reference sequence). There are 18 residues in the CDR3. V shed 1 base and J shed 3 bases, with 19 bases lying between them. The CDR3 region is CSARAPGDLVGGANVLTF. As DNA, the CDR3 is TGCAGTGCTAGAGCCCCGGGGGATTTAGTGGGTGGGGCCAACGTCCTGACTTTC.

The chain joins TRBV9 to TRBJ1-5; unclear D gene. From germline, CDR1 is SGDLS and CDR2 YYNGEE. The CDR3 length is 14 residues. V was clipped by 3 bases and J by 3 bases, with 10 bases between them. The CDR3 DNA follows: TGTGCCAGCAGCGAGGACCCGATCAATCAGCCCCAGCATTTT. Its translation: CASSEDPINQPQHF.

The chain uses TRBV9 and TRBJ2-1, with D tentatively TRBD1 (5 bases). This CDR3 has 16 residues. Between the trimmed V and J ends, which lost 4 bases and 5 bases, there was a span of 19 bases. CDR1 SGDLS and CDR2 YYNGEE come from the germline V gene. Written as DNA, the CDR3 is TGTGCCAGCAGCCGGAGCCCGCTCTCGACAGACAATGAGCAGTTCTTC. Translation: CASSRSPLSTDNEQFF.

This chain uses TRBV12-3 or TRBV12-4 with TRBJ2-1, with D hard to call. V was clipped by 6 bases and J by 5 bases, with 17 bases between them. The CDR3 is 15 amino acids. The CDR3 spells CASSLLGRLNNEQFF. In DNA form, the CDR3 reads TGTGCCAGCAGCCTCCTTGGGCGGCTGAACAATGAGCAGTTCTTC.

The chain employs TRBV6-2 or TRBV6-3 and TRBJ2-7; D is unclear. V was clipped by 0 bases and J by 2 bases, with 11 bases between them. CDR3 size: 15 residues. Per germline, CDR1 MNHEY and CDR2 SVGEGT. The CDR3 sequence is CASSYSASSAYEQYF. The CDR3 DNA reads as TGTGCCAGCAGTTACTCGGCATCCAGTGCCTACGAGCAGTACTTC.

The chain recombines TRBV15 with TRBJ2-4; maybe TRBD1 (7 bases). From germline, CDR1 is LNHNV and CDR2 YYDKDF (reference sequence). There are 14 residues in the CDR3. Trimming cost V 5 bases and J 9 bases, with 17 bases left between them. The CDR3 nucleotides are TGTGCCACCAGCCTCCAGGGGGGTAGCGCCATTCAGTACTTC. The encoded protein is CATSLQGGSAIQYF. Supplemented by reference TRBV15 and TRBJ2-4, the full variable domain reads DAMVIQNPRYQVTQFGKPVTLSCSQTLNHNVMYWYQQKSSQAPKLLFHYYDKDFNNEADTPDNFQSRRPNTSFCFLDIRSPGLGDTAMYLCATSLQGGSAIQYFGAGTRLSVL.

The chain recombines TRBV5-4 with TRBJ2-3; 7 bases fit TRBD1. CDR1 SGHNT and CDR2 YYREEE come from the germline V gene (reference sequence). J was trimmed by 3 bases and V by 2 bases; bases with no gene match: 6. The length of the CDR3 is 15 residues. CDR3 in DNA: TGTGCCAGCAGCTTTCCTGGGACAGAAACAGATACGCAGTATTTT. Translating gives CASSFPGTETDTQYF.